The clone carrying this T cell receptor (beta chain) was seen ten or more times. No antigen is known for it. Amplification of TCR beta CDR3 regions used RNA as the template. First-round RT-PCR of the TCR CDR3 relied on the HTBI primer set. Using its own MiXCR run on the multiplex PCR reads, TCRdb lists one record per CDR3 protein. The profile shows some 440,000 distinct CDR3 sequences, less than 20% of them singletons. The data derive from a study of T cells in Graves' hyperthyroidism and ophthalmopathy. Study information: Staff took peripheral blood when the initial diagnosis was made, before any treatment began.

Absence of ophthalmopathy progression within 18 months defined stable Graves' hyperthyroidism. Based on clinical symptoms, serum thyroxine and TRAb, thyroid ultrasound and orbital computed tomography, diagnoses were reached. V shed 5 bases and J 3 bases; nucleotides not matched to a gene: 2. This CDR3 has 15 amino acids. The germline V gene encodes CDR1 SEHNR and CDR2 FQNEAQ (reference sequence). Study-level findings and limits: Median prediction lead before ophthalmopathy onset was 6.5 months with the model.

The sequenced sample consisted of blood. The chain carries TRBV7-9 and TRBJ2-2, with 11 bases identical to TRBD1. This clonotype was obtained from a woman aged 18-29 years with Graves' hyperthyroidism. The CDR3 sequence: CASSPGQGDTGELFF. The CDR3 DNA is TGTGCCAGCAGCCCGGGACAGGGGGACACCGGGGAGCTGTTTTTT. Filled out from reference TRBV7-9 and TRBJ2-2, the complete variable domain reads DTGVSQNPRHKITKRGQNVTFRCDPISEHNRLYWYRQTLGQGPEFLTYFQNEAQLEKSRLLSDRFSAERPKGSFSTLEIQRTEQGDSAMYLCASSPGQGDTGELFFGEGSRLTVL.